The rows below give T cell receptor beta chains drawn from one sample of a study of T cells in Graves' hyperthyroidism and ophthalmopathy. One entry per CDR3 protein results from TCRdb running MiXCR on the multiplex PCR reads. Of some 250,000 distinct CDR3 sequences in the sample, more than 14% were seen once. The sequenced material came from blood. The origin of the receptors is a woman in her 40s with Graves' hyperthyroidism that later progressed to Graves' ophthalmopathy. Each CDR3 is given with its conserved first and last residue. The D gene is left open where the match is weak. A row's size may be missing; if present it is once, few, many or a size class.

V gene: TRBV27
clone size: many
J gene: TRBJ1-2
D gene: NA
CDR3 DNA: TGTGCCAGCAGTTTATCGGGGATAGGGTTTGGGTCTAACTATGGCTACACCTTC
CDR3 protein: CASSLSGIGFGSNYGYTF

V gene: TRBV28
clone size: many
J gene: TRBJ2-7
D gene: NA
CDR3 DNA: TGTGCCAGCAGTTTTAGAGTAGCCTACGAGCAGTACTTC
CDR3 protein: CASSFRVAYEQYF

V gene: TRBV12-3/TRBV12-4
clone size: few
J gene: TRBJ2-2
D gene: NA
CDR3 DNA: TGTGCCAGCAAGAAGCAGGGGAACACCGGGGAGCTGTTTTTT
CDR3 protein: CASKKQGNTGELFF

V gene: TRBV2
clone size: NA
J gene: TRBJ1-4
D gene: NA
CDR3 DNA: TGTGCGAGCATCGGGGAAGTAATCGGGGAAAAACTGTGTTTT
CDR3 protein: CASIGEVIGEKLCF

V gene: TRBV11-2
clone size: once
J gene: TRBJ2-7
D gene: NA
CDR3 DNA: TGTGCCAGCAGCCTAATGGGTGACGAGCAGTACTTC
CDR3 protein: CASSLMGDEQYF

V gene: TRBV12-3/TRBV12-4
clone size: many
J gene: TRBJ2-7
D gene: NA
CDR3 DNA: TGTGCCAGCAGTCTCACAGGGTCCGCTCACGAGCAGTACTTC
CDR3 protein: CASSLTGSAHEQYF

V gene: TRBV19
clone size: NA
J gene: TRBJ1-2
D gene: NA
CDR3 DNA: TGTGCCAGTAGTGTCCAAATAACAGCATCCTATGGCTACACCTTC
CDR3 protein: CASSVQITASYGYTF

V gene: TRBV27
clone size: NA
J gene: TRBJ1-5
D gene: TRBD1
CDR3 DNA: TGTGCCAGCAGGTCCACAGGGGGAGGGAATCAGCCCCAGCATTTT
CDR3 protein: CASRSTGGGNQPQHF

V gene: TRBV12-3/TRBV12-4
clone size: many
J gene: TRBJ1-6
D gene: NA
CDR3 DNA: TGTGCCAGCAGTGTAAGATTTAATTCACCCCTCCACTTT
CDR3 protein: CASSVRFNSPLHF

V gene: TRBV5-1
clone size: many
J gene: TRBJ2-1
D gene: NA
CDR3 DNA: TGCGCCAGCAGCAGAGCAAGCTCCTACAATGAGCAGTTCTTC
CDR3 protein: CASSRASSYNEQFF

V gene: TRBV4-1
clone size: few
J gene: TRBJ1-1
D gene: NA
CDR3 DNA: TGCGCCAGCAGCCAAGTCCCCAGATCAACTGAAGCTTTCTTT
CDR3 protein: CASSQVPRSTEAFF

V gene: TRBV20-1
clone size: many
J gene: TRBJ2-2
D gene: NA
CDR3 DNA: TGCAGTGCTAGGGACTACGGCGGGGAGCTGTTTTTT
CDR3 protein: CSARDYGGELFF

V gene: TRBV6-1
clone size: few
J gene: TRBJ2-5
D gene: NA
CDR3 DNA: TGTGCCAGCAGTCCTAACGGTGAGAAAGAGACCCAGTACTTC
CDR3 protein: CASSPNGEKETQYF

V gene: TRBV11-3
clone size: many
J gene: TRBJ2-1
D gene: NA
CDR3 DNA: TGTGCCAGCAGCTACCCTGGCCCACGAAGCTCCTACAATGAGCAGTTCTTC
CDR3 protein: CASSYPGPRSSYNEQFF

V gene: TRBV19
clone size: many
J gene: TRBJ2-3
D gene: TRBD1
CDR3 DNA: TGTGCCAGTAGTAAGGACAGGGCGGCAGATACGCAGTATTTT
CDR3 protein: CASSKDRAADTQYF

V gene: TRBV7-9
clone size: many
J gene: TRBJ2-3
D gene: TRBD1
CDR3 DNA: TGTGCCAGCAGCCGACTGGGACAGGGGGCTCAGGATACGCAGTATTTT
CDR3 protein: CASSRLGQGAQDTQYF

V gene: TRBV18
clone size: many
J gene: TRBJ2-1
D gene: NA
CDR3 DNA: TGTGCCAGCTCACCGAACGAGAAGTCGCATACAATGAAGGATGAGCAGTTCTTC
CDR3 protein: CASSPNEKSHTMKDEQFF

V gene: TRBV12-3/TRBV12-4
clone size: many
J gene: TRBJ1-5
D gene: NA
CDR3 DNA: TGTGCCAGCAGTTTCAATATGGCGGGGGTTGACAATCAGCCCCAGCATTTT
CDR3 protein: CASSFNMAGVDNQPQHF

V gene: TRBV5-1
clone size: many
J gene: TRBJ2-2
D gene: NA
CDR3 DNA: TGCGCCAGCAGCTTGGGGCTGGGCGCGAACACCGGGGAGCTGTTTTTT
CDR3 protein: CASSLGLGANTGELFF

V gene: TRBV5-1
clone size: many
J gene: TRBJ1-1
D gene: NA
CDR3 DNA: TGCGCCAGCAGCTTGGCTGTGGGGGGTGAAGCTTTCTTT
CDR3 protein: CASSLAVGGEAFF

V gene: TRBV11-2
clone size: many
J gene: TRBJ2-1
D gene: NA
CDR3 DNA: TGTGCCAGCAGCTTAGTTATGGTCAATGAGCAGTTCTTC
CDR3 protein: CASSLVMVNEQFF

V gene: TRBV6-1
clone size: many
J gene: TRBJ2-1
D gene: NA
CDR3 DNA: TGTGCCAGCAGTGAGTTCCCCGAGGAGCAGTTCTTC
CDR3 protein: CASSEFPEEQFF

V gene: TRBV28
clone size: few
J gene: TRBJ1-3
D gene: NA
CDR3 DNA: TGTGCCAGCAGCGTACACGGCTCTGGAAACACCATATATTTT
CDR3 protein: CASSVHGSGNTIYF

V gene: TRBV10-3
clone size: NA
J gene: TRBJ2-3
D gene: NA
CDR3 DNA: TGTGCCATCAGTGAGCCCAGCTCTTCCGATACGCAGTATTTT
CDR3 protein: CAISEPSSSDTQYF

V gene: TRBV27
clone size: many
J gene: TRBJ2-7
D gene: TRBD2
CDR3 DNA: TGTGCCAGCAGTTCCAGGCTAGCGGGAGTATACGAGCAGTACTTC
CDR3 protein: CASSSRLAGVYEQYF

V gene: TRBV6-2/TRBV6-3
clone size: many
J gene: TRBJ2-3
D gene: TRBD2
CDR3 DNA: TGTGCCAGCAGTCCCGGGACTAGCGGATCAGATACGCAGTATTTT
CDR3 protein: CASSPGTSGSDTQYF

V gene: TRBV29-1
clone size: NA
J gene: TRBJ2-7
D gene: NA
CDR3 DNA: TGCAGCGTGGGAATCACTAGTGGGTACGAGCAGTACTTC
CDR3 protein: CSVGITSGYEQYF

V gene: TRBV12-3/TRBV12-4
clone size: NA
J gene: TRBJ1-5
D gene: NA
CDR3 DNA: TGTGCCAGCAGTTTTAAGCGGGAGGTCGGTAATCAGCCCCAGCATTTT
CDR3 protein: CASSFKREVGNQPQHF

V gene: TRBV5-1
clone size: many
J gene: TRBJ2-1
D gene: TRBD1
CDR3 DNA: TGCGCCAGCAGCTTGGCTCGGGACAGGGTGAGGAATGAGCAGTTCTTC
CDR3 protein: CASSLARDRVRNEQFF

V gene: TRBV20-1
clone size: few
J gene: TRBJ1-3
D gene: NA
CDR3 DNA: TGCAGTGCTAGAGCCAAGGGGGACACCATATATTTT
CDR3 protein: CSARAKGDTIYF

V gene: TRBV14
clone size: many
J gene: TRBJ2-3
D gene: TRBD2
CDR3 DNA: TGTGCCAGCAGCTCTCTAGCGGGAGCAACAGATACGCAGTATTTT
CDR3 protein: CASSSLAGATDTQYF

V gene: TRBV24-1
clone size: many
J gene: TRBJ2-1
D gene: TRBD2
CDR3 DNA: TGTGCCACCAGTGATCTAGCGGGAGCCTACAATGAGCAGTTCTTC
CDR3 protein: CATSDLAGAYNEQFF

V gene: TRBV7-8
clone size: few
J gene: TRBJ2-2
D gene: TRBD1
CDR3 DNA: TGTGCCAGCAGCTTAGGCAGGGGGAAGAAGACCGGGGAGCTGTTTTTT
CDR3 protein: CASSLGRGKKTGELFF

V gene: TRBV5-1
clone size: many
J gene: TRBJ2-2
D gene: TRBD1
CDR3 DNA: TGCGCCAGCAGCATGGGACAGGGCAGCACCGGGGAGCTGTTTTTT
CDR3 protein: CASSMGQGSTGELFF

V gene: TRBV12-3/TRBV12-4
clone size: NA
J gene: TRBJ1-2
D gene: TRBD1
CDR3 DNA: TGTGCCAGCAGCGCTCAGAGGCGGCAGGGGGGAGGTGGCTACACCTTC
CDR3 protein: CASSAQRRQGGGGYTF

V gene: TRBV12-3/TRBV12-4
clone size: large
J gene: TRBJ2-1
D gene: TRBD2
CDR3 DNA: TGTGCCAGCAGTTTAGAGACTAGCGGGAGTTATATGGATGAGCAGTTCTTC
CDR3 protein: CASSLETSGSYMDEQFF

V gene: TRBV4-1
clone size: few
J gene: TRBJ2-7
D gene: NA
CDR3 DNA: TGCGCCAGCAGCCAGAGGGTCTTCGAAGAGCAGTACTTC
CDR3 protein: CASSQRVFEEQYF

V gene: TRBV9
clone size: NA
J gene: TRBJ2-2
D gene: NA
CDR3 DNA: TGTGCCAGCAGCGCCAGAGCGGAAGACACCGGGGAGCTGTTTTTT
CDR3 protein: CASSARAEDTGELFF

V gene: TRBV2
clone size: NA
J gene: TRBJ1-2
D gene: NA
CDR3 DNA: TGTGCCAGCAACTCAAGACAGGATTTAACCTATGGCTACACCTTC
CDR3 protein: CASNSRQDLTYGYTF

V gene: TRBV20-1
clone size: many
J gene: TRBJ2-1
D gene: NA
CDR3 DNA: TGCAGTGCTCCCGGGGCCTACAATGAGCAGTTCTTC
CDR3 protein: CSAPGAYNEQFF

V gene: TRBV9
clone size: many
J gene: TRBJ2-2
D gene: NA
CDR3 DNA: TGTGCCAGCAGCGTAGACAGAACGCCCGGGGAGCTGTTTTTT
CDR3 protein: CASSVDRTPGELFF

V gene: TRBV12-3/TRBV12-4
clone size: few
J gene: TRBJ2-7
D gene: TRBD2
CDR3 DNA: TGTGCCAGCAGTTTTCGACTAGCGGGAAACGAGCAGTACTTC
CDR3 protein: CASSFRLAGNEQYF

V gene: TRBV10-3
clone size: many
J gene: TRBJ2-3
D gene: TRBD2
CDR3 DNA: TGTGCCATCGGTAGCGGGAGTATGTCGGATACGCAGTATTTT
CDR3 protein: CAIGSGSMSDTQYF

V gene: TRBV7-3
clone size: many
J gene: TRBJ2-6
D gene: NA
CDR3 DNA: TGTGCCAGCAGCTTAGCTGTAGGGAGCTCTGGGGCCAACGTCCTGACTTTC
CDR3 protein: CASSLAVGSSGANVLTF

V gene: TRBV7-6
clone size: many
J gene: TRBJ1-1
D gene: NA
CDR3 DNA: TGTGCCAGCAGCTTGGAGACCATGAACACTGAAGCTTTCTTT
CDR3 protein: CASSLETMNTEAFF

V gene: TRBV5-1
clone size: many
J gene: TRBJ2-5
D gene: NA
CDR3 DNA: TGCGCCAGCAGCTTGGAAAGGTGGGAGACCCAGTACTTC
CDR3 protein: CASSLERWETQYF

V gene: TRBV7-9
clone size: many
J gene: TRBJ1-1
D gene: NA
CDR3 DNA: TGTGCCAGCAGCTTAGAATGGGAGGGGAAAGCTTTCTTT
CDR3 protein: CASSLEWEGKAFF

V gene: TRBV6-1
clone size: many
J gene: TRBJ2-1
D gene: TRBD2
CDR3 DNA: TGTGCCAGCAGAACTAGCGGTCACAATGAGCAGTTCTTC
CDR3 protein: CASRTSGHNEQFF

V gene: TRBV6-1
clone size: many
J gene: TRBJ1-2
D gene: NA
CDR3 DNA: TGTGCCAGCAGTGAAATCGGCGGGAAATATGGCTACACCTTC
CDR3 protein: CASSEIGGKYGYTF

V gene: TRBV7-2
clone size: NA
J gene: TRBJ2-7
D gene: TRBD2
CDR3 DNA: TGTGCCAGCAGCTTAAAACTAGCGGGACTCGAGCAGTACTTC
CDR3 protein: CASSLKLAGLEQYF

V gene: TRBV2
clone size: NA
J gene: TRBJ2-7
D gene: NA
CDR3 DNA: TGTGCCAGCAGTGACTCCGGGGTGGTTAGGGGGAGGCCTTACGATCTGTACTTC
CDR3 protein: CASSDSGVVRGRPYDLYF

V gene: TRBV4-1
clone size: NA
J gene: TRBJ2-7
D gene: NA
CDR3 DNA: TGCGCCAGCAGCCAAGGCGGGTCCGTCGGCGAGCAGTACTTC
CDR3 protein: CASSQGGSVGEQYF

V gene: TRBV20-1
clone size: many
J gene: TRBJ2-7
D gene: NA
CDR3 DNA: TGCAGTGCTAGAGATCTAGCAGGGCTAACCTACGAGCAGTACTTC
CDR3 protein: CSARDLAGLTYEQYF

V gene: TRBV12-3/TRBV12-4
clone size: many
J gene: TRBJ2-3
D gene: TRBD2
CDR3 DNA: TGTGCCAGCAGTTTGGCGCGGGAGAGCCAATCTAGCACAGATACGCAGTATTTT
CDR3 protein: CASSLARESQSSTDTQYF

V gene: TRBV5-1
clone size: few
J gene: TRBJ2-5
D gene: NA
CDR3 DNA: TGCGCCAGCAGCTTAGTAACCAACCAAGAGACCCAGTACTTC
CDR3 protein: CASSLVTNQETQYF